This TCR beta chain comes out of a study of cytomegalovirus exposure and HLA in healthy donors. Trimming cost V 6 bases and J 0 bases, with 19 bases left between them. This CDR3 contains 17 residues. CDR1 and CDR2 (germline): LNHDA, SQIVND (reference sequence). Study-level findings and limits: A prior analysis recorded that most TCR beta V segments were productive about 87% or about 30% of the time.

Primers included in the PCR were 60 Vbeta and 13 Jbeta primers. Clones were sequenced by immunoSEQ multiplex PCR, and TCRdb holds only the in-frame ones, with some missing. The repertoire holds under 70,000 clones, with around four fifths as singletons. A remark on this clone: The antigen is unknown.

The receptor was isolated from a male donor in good health and CMV-seropositive. Material: PBMCs. This chain uses TRBV19 with TRBJ2-3, with D maybe TRBD2 (6 bases). CDR3 nucleotides: TGTGCCAGTAGCCCCGGGACTGATTACAAAAGCACAGATACGCAGTATTTT. Translated: CASSPGTDYKSTDTQYF. The complete variable domain, with remaining parts taken from reference TRBV19 and TRBJ2-3, reads DGGITQSPKYLFRKEGQNVTLSCEQNLNHDAMYWYRQDPGQGLRLIYYSQIVNDFQKGDIAEGYSVSREKKESFPLTVTSAQKNPTAFYLCASSPGTDYKSTDTQYFGPGTRLTVL.